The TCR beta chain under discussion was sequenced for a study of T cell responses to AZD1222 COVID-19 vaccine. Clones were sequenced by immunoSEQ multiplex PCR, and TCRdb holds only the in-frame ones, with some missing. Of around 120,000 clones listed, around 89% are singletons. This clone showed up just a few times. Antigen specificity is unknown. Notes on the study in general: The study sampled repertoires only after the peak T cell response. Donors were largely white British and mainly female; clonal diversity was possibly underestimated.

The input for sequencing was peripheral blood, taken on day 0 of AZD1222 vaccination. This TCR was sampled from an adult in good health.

In nucleotides, the CDR3 is TGTGCCAGCAGTACGACAGGGGGCGCAACTTTATACGAGCAGTACTTC. Translation gives CASSTTGGATLYEQYF. The V gene is TRBV27, the J gene TRBJ2-7; 10 bases are a match to TRBD1. This CDR3 has 16 residues. Germline CDR1 reads MNHEY; CDR2 reads SMNVEV (reference sequence). The V gene end was trimmed by 5 bases and the J gene end by 4 bases; junction bases not matched to a gene: 11.